This T cell receptor (beta chain) was identified in a study of regulatory T cells in long-lasting Graves disease. This clonotype was observed at least ten times. The CDR3 is made up of 16 amino acids. The germline V gene encodes CDR1 SNHLY and CDR2 FYNNEI. Trimming removed 3 bases from V and 0 bases from J, with 14 bases in between. TCR beta libraries were built with iRepertoire HTBI primers and Arm-PCR of CDR3 regions. TCRdb ran MiXCR on the multiplex PCR reads and lists one entry per CDR3 protein. Of 420,000 or so distinct CDR3 sequences listed, 20% to 30% are singletons. Time point defined: persistent/refractory GD, antithyroid drugs over 5 years with positive TRAb. Making the TCR library involved RNA that had been extracted from PBMCs.

The origin of this receptor is a female donor with Graves disease. The V and J genes are TRBV2 and TRBJ1-1; D possibly corresponds to TRBD1 (5 bases). The sequenced sample was peripheral blood mononuclear cells (PBMCs), obtained when the disease was refractory, from a patient treated with antithyroid drugs. The CDR3 region is CASSDFRADLNTEAFF. The CDR3 nucleotides are TGTGCCAGCAGTGACTTCAGGGCTGACCTGAACACTGAAGCTTTCTTT.